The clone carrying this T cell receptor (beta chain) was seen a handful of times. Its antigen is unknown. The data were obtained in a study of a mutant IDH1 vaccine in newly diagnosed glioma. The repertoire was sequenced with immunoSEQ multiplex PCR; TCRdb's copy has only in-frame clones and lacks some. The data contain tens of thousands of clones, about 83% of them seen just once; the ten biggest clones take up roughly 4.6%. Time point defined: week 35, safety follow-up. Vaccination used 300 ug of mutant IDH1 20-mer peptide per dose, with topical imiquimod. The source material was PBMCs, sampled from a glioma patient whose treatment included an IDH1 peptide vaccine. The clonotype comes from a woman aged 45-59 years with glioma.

The CDR3 loop reads CAWTARHNEKLFF. In nucleotides, the CDR3 is TGTGCCTGGACGGCCAGGCATAATGAAAAACTGTTTTTT. The chain combines TRBV30 with TRBJ1-4; no reliable D call. There are 13 residues in the CDR3. V was trimmed by 4 bases and J by 4 bases, leaving 10 bases between them. CDR1 and CDR2 (germline): GTSNPN, SVGIG (reference sequence).